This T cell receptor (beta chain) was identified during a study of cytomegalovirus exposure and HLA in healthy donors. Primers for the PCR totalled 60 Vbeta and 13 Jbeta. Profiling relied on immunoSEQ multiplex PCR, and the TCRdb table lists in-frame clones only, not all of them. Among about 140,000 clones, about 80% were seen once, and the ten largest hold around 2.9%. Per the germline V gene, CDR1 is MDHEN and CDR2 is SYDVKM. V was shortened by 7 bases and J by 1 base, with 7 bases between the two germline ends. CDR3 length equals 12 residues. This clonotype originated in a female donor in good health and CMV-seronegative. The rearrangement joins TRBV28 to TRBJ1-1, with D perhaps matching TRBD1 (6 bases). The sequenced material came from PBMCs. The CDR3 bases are TGTGCCAGCAACAGGGCGAACACTGAAGCTTTCTTT. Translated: CASNRANTEAFF.